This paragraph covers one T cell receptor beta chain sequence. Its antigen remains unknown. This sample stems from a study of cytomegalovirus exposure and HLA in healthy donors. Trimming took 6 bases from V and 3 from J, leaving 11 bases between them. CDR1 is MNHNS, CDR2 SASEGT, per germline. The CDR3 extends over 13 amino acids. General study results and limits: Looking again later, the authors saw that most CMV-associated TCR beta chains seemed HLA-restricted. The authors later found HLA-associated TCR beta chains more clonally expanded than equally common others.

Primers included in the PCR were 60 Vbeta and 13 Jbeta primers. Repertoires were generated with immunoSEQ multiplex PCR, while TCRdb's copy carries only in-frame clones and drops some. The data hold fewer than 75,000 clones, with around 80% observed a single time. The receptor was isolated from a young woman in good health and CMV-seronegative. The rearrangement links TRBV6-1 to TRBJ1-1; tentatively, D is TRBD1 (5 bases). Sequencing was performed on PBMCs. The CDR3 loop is CASREQVYTEAFF. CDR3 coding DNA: TGTGCCAGCAGGGAACAGGTTTACACTGAAGCTTTCTTT.